The next 32 T cell receptor beta chains were all read from a single sample in a study of cytomegalovirus exposure and HLA in healthy donors. PCR amplification relied on 60 Vbeta primers (plus 13 Jbeta primers). Produced via immunoSEQ multiplex PCR; TCRdb's table is partial and in-frame only. The sample shows 150,000 to 200,000 clones, roughly 72% of them seen only once. The sequencing input was PBMCs. These receptors originate from a man in his forties in good health and CMV-seronegative.

The CDR3 nucleotides are TGTGCCAGCAGTGTCATCAGGGGTTCAGCTGAAGCTTTCTTT. As protein: CASSVIRGSAEAFF. This sequence joins TRBV6-1 and TRBJ1-1, with D perhaps TRBD1 (6 bases). Trimming left V 4 bases short and J 6 bases short, with 15 bases between. This CDR3 is 14 amino acids long. Germline V CDR1 and CDR2: MNHNS, SASEGT.

This clone came up a few times. The chain uses TRBV30 and TRBJ1-4, with D maybe TRBD1 (5 bases). Trimming pared 3 bases from V and 8 bases from J, leaving 19 bases between. CDR1 and CDR2 (germline): GTSNPN, SVGIG (reference sequence). This CDR3 is built from 15 residues. CDR3: CAWRYATAVREKLFF. The CDR3 DNA sequence: TGTGCCTGGAGATATGCGACAGCCGTGCGGGAAAAACTGTTTTTT. Using reference TRBV30 and TRBJ1-4 for the parts outside the CDR3, the full variable domain is SQTIHQWPATLVQPVGSPLSLECTVEGTSNPNLYWYRQAAGRGLQLLFYSVGIGQISSEVPQNLSASRPQDRQFILSSKKLLLSDSGFYLCAWRYATAVREKLFFGSGTQLSVL.

This clone has a handful of counts. The V gene is TRBV1, the J gene TRBJ1-1; the table gives TRBD1 as D, unverified against the DNA. TRBV1 is recorded as a pseudogene. This CDR3 is built from 15 residues. In DNA form, the CDR3 reads TGCGCCAGCAGCCTACCAGGGTCGGTGAACACTGAAGCTTTCTTT. Protein sequence: CASSLPGSVNTEAFF.

The V gene is TRBV6-5, the J gene TRBJ2-2; D is ambiguous. CDR1 and CDR2 from the germline V gene are MNHEY and SVGAGI. The CDR3 has 14 residues. Trimming took off 0 bases at V and 7 bases at J, with 9 bases between the two ends. The DNA for the CDR3 is TGTGCCAGCAGTTACTCGAGCGCGAGCGGGGAGCTGTTTTTT. This sequence encodes CASSYSSASGELFF.

The chain recombines TRBV28 with TRBJ1-1, with 7 bases lining up with TRBD1. CDR1 and CDR2 from the germline V gene are MDHEN and SYDVKM. With 6 bases clipped from V and 6 bases from J, the junction kept 1 base outside the gene matches. This CDR3 has 11 residues. The CDR3 DNA sequence: TGTGCCAGCAGAACAGGGGCTGAAGCTTTCTTT. Amino acid sequence: CASRTGAEAFF.

The chain combines TRBV9 with TRBJ1-3; D is unclear. Trimming cost V 6 bases and J 4 bases, with 11 bases left between them. Germline lookup yields CDR1 SGDLS and CDR2 YYNGEE. This CDR3 has 13 residues. CDR3 protein: CASKRHGGNTIYF. The CDR3 nucleotides are TGTGCCAGCAAGAGACACGGAGGAAACACCATATATTTT.

The chain combines TRBV20-1 with TRBJ1-2; D gene uncertain. Germline V gene lookup returns CDR1 DFQATT and CDR2 SNEGSKA (reference sequence). This CDR3 region has 11 residues. Trimming cost V 6 bases and J 13 bases, with 18 bases left between them. Written as DNA, the CDR3 is TGCAGTGCGTCGGTGCTTGATGCTTTCACCTTC. Translation: CSASVLDAFTF.

The V and J genes are TRBV19 and TRBJ1-1; 10 positions match TRBD1. The CDR3 runs 15 residues. Germline CDR1 is LNHDA and CDR2 is SQIVND (reference sequence). V dropped 4 bases and J dropped 5; count of bases not matched to a gene: 7. CDR3 sequence (DNA): TGTGCCAGTAGTACCAGACAGGGGGCTAGGACTGAAGCTTTCTTT. Translation: CASSTRQGARTEAFF.

The chain employs TRBV2 and TRBJ2-7; TRBD1 agrees at 12 bases. CDR3 length: 14 residues. V dropped 6 bases and J dropped 7; count of bases not matched to a gene: 7. Germline CDR1 reads SNHLY; CDR2 reads FYNNEI. CDR3 in DNA: TGTGCCAGCAGATTCGGGACAGGGGGCGGAGAGCAGTACTTC. Translation: CASRFGTGGGEQYF.

In this sample, this clone turned up a few times. The chain is built from TRBV4-2 and TRBJ2-7; tentatively, D is TRBD2 (6 bases). Germline V lookup: CDR1 LGHNA, CDR2 YNFKEQ. Trimming removed 1 base at V and 2 bases at J, with 18 bases between. This CDR3 spans 17 amino acids. The CDR3 DNA is TGTGCCAGCAGCCAAGCCAATTTGAGGGAGGACCCCTACGAGCAGTACTTC. The encoded protein is CASSQANLREDPYEQYF.

This chain connects TRBV25-1 to TRBJ2-2; 7 positions match TRBD2. This CDR3 region has 15 residues. CDR1 and CDR2 from the germline V gene are MGHDK and SYGVNS. V lost 6 bases, J lost 7 bases, and 11 bases stayed unmatched. DNA of the CDR3: TGTGCCAGCAGGCCCCGGCGGGAGTCATTCGGGGAGCTGTTTTTT. It yields the protein CASRPRRESFGELFF.

This rearrangement joins TRBV30 to TRBJ2-6; TRBD2 is a possible D gene (6 bases). This CDR3 is built from 12 residues. Germline CDR1 reads GTSNPN; CDR2 reads SVGIG (reference sequence). Trimming shortened V by 8 bases and J by 4 bases, and 9 bases separated the two germline ends. The CDR3 DNA sequence: TGTGCCCGGGGGTCGGGGGCCAACGTCCTGACTTTC. Amino acid sequence: CARGSGANVLTF.

V is TRBV27 and J is TRBJ2-3, with 8 nucleotides matching TRBD2. Per germline, CDR1 MNHEY and CDR2 SMNVEV (reference sequence). V dropped 3 bases and J dropped 2; count of bases not matched to a gene: 4. This CDR3 is built from 15 residues. The CDR3 spells CASSFNGRATDTQYF. The CDR3 DNA reads TGTGCCAGCAGTTTTAACGGGAGGGCCACAGATACGCAGTATTTT.

This chain joins TRBV6-1 and TRBJ1-2, with D possibly TRBD1 on 6 matching bases. V lost 4 bases to trimming and J lost 4 bases, with 10 bases between them. Germline-derived CDR1 and CDR2 are MNHNS and SASEGT. The CDR3 runs to 13 residues. The CDR3 DNA is TGTGCCAGCAGTGGGGGGCGGTTCTATGGCTACACCTTC. It is translated as CASSGGRFYGYTF.

The chain carries TRBV6-5 and TRBJ1-2, with TRBD1 identical over 8 bases. The CDR3 is 13 residues long. From germline, CDR1 is MNHEY and CDR2 SVGAGI. The V gene end was trimmed by 0 bases and the J gene end by 8 bases; junction bases not matched to a gene: 2. As DNA, the CDR3 is TGTGCCAGCAGTTACTCGACAGGGGAGGGCTACACCTTC. It yields the protein CASSYSTGEGYTF.

This chain uses TRBV25-1 with TRBJ1-1, with a weak D call TRBD1 (6 bases). Trimming took off 5 bases at V and 1 base at J, with 8 bases between the two ends. This CDR3 has 13 amino acids. CDR1 is MGHDK, CDR2 SYGVNS, per germline. The DNA of the CDR3 is TGTGCCAGCAGTAAACAGGGGAACACTGAAGCTTTCTTT. As protein: CASSKQGNTEAFF.

This clone was observed a few times. As DNA, the CDR3 is TGTGCCATCAGTGAGACGGGACTAGCGTCACCGAACACCGGGGAGCTGTTTTTT. Residues: CAISETGLASPNTGELFF. The chain links TRBV10-3 to TRBJ2-2, with 10 bases aligning to TRBD2. Germline V gene sequence: CDR1 ENHRY, CDR2 SYGVKD. With V trimmed by 2 bases and J by 0 bases, 6 bases remained unmatched. This CDR3 has 18 residues.

This clone was observed a single time. The genes are TRBV5-1 and TRBJ2-1; tentatively, D is TRBD1 (6 bases). Per the germline V gene, CDR1 is SGHRS and CDR2 is YFSETQ. Trimming cost V 4 bases and J 5 bases, with 19 bases left between them. The length of the CDR3 is 16 residues. CDR3 in amino acids: CASSPSRGPFHNEQFF. The CDR3 nucleotides are TGCGCCAGCAGCCCGAGCAGGGGACCCTTTCACAATGAGCAGTTCTTC.

V usage is TRBV6-4 and J usage is TRBJ2-1; 9 bases are a match to TRBD2. In germline, CDR1 is MRHNA, CDR2 SNTAGT. The CDR3 has 16 amino acids. The ends lost 0 bases at V and 10 bases at J; junction bases unmatched: 10. The CDR3 region has the DNA TGTGCCAGCAGTGACTCGATAATAGCGGGAGTGAGCGAGCAGTTCTTC. This codes for CASSDSIIAGVSEQFF.

Only a few counts were recorded for this clone. This chain joins TRBV9 and TRBJ2-3, with 8 bases lining up with TRBD2. CDR1 SGDLS and CDR2 YYNGEE come from the germline V gene. CDR3 length: 13 amino acids. Trimming at V came to 5 bases and at J to 4 bases, leaving 3 bases not matched to a gene. CDR3 nucleotides: TGTGCCAGCAGTCTAGCGGGTTCAGATACGCAGTATTTT. Translation: CASSLAGSDTQYF.

The rearrangement joins TRBV27 to TRBJ1-1; D might be TRBD1 (5 bases). Trimming took off 2 bases at V and 0 bases at J, with 10 bases between the two ends. Germline CDR1 is MNHEY and CDR2 is SMNVEV (reference sequence). The CDR3 runs 15 residues. CDR3 nucleotide sequence: TGTGCCAGCAGTTTAACAGGAGCTATGAACACTGAAGCTTTCTTT. It yields the protein CASSLTGAMNTEAFF.

V is TRBV10-1 and J is TRBJ2-3; D possibly corresponds to TRBD1 (5 bases). V lost 6 bases, J lost 1 base, and 26 bases lay in between. The germline V gene encodes CDR1 WNHNN and CDR2 SYGVQD (reference sequence). The CDR3 has 19 amino acids. The CDR3 bases are TGCGCCAGCAGGTTGGCCAGGGTAAATGTGGAGACTTGCACAGATACGCAGTATTTT. It translates to CASRLARVNVETCTDTQYF.

The chain uses TRBV5-1 and TRBJ2-5, with TRBD2 identical over 11 bases. The CDR3 consists of 16 residues. Trimming cost V 9 bases and J 4 bases; bases outside gene matches: 14. The V gene's germline CDR1 is SGHRS and CDR2 YFSETQ. This CDR3 is CATRTSGSLGGETQYF. In DNA form, the CDR3 reads TGCGCCACCAGAACTAGCGGGAGCCTGGGGGGAGAGACCCAGTACTTC.

The rearrangement links TRBV4-1 to TRBJ1-1, with 11 bases identical to TRBD1. CDR1 MGHRA and CDR2 YSYEKL come from the germline V gene. Trimming cost V 4 bases and J 4 bases; bases outside gene matches: 8. This CDR3 region has 16 residues. The CDR3 reads CASSLGQGAASTEAFF. CDR3 DNA: TGCGCCAGCAGCCTTGGACAGGGGGCGGCTAGCACTGAAGCTTTCTTT.

This clone has just one count. The genes are TRBV4-2 and TRBJ1-1; D not resolved. V was shortened by 5 bases and J by 4 bases, with 11 bases between the two germline ends. Germline V gene sequence: CDR1 LGHNA, CDR2 YNFKEQ. This CDR3 contains 13 residues. This CDR3 is CASSTRGSTEAFF. CDR3 bases: TGTGCCAGCAGCACACGAGGGAGCACTGAAGCTTTCTTT.

The chain recombines TRBV4-2 with TRBJ1-2, with D unresolved. The germline V gene has CDR1 LGHNA and CDR2 YNFKEQ. This CDR3 has 14 amino acids. V shed 5 bases and J shed 1 base, with 11 bases lying between them. The CDR3 coding sequence is TGTGCCAGCAGCGTCATGGAGGTTAACTATGGCTACACCTTC. Its protein product is CASSVMEVNYGYTF.

The J gene is TRBJ2-5, the V gene TRBV28, with 13 bases that match TRBD2. The J call is uncertain, as TRBJ2-7 better fits the DNA end. CDR1 is MDHEN and CDR2 is SYDVKM in the germline V gene. There are 14 residues in the CDR3. The CDR3 here is CASSTSGRPNEQYF. The DNA of the CDR3 is TGTGCCAGCTCGACTAGCGGGAGGCCCAACGAGCAGTACTTC.

Here the CDR3 reads CASSPGTMNTGELFF. DNA for the CDR3: TGTGCCAGCAGCCCCGGGACTATGAACACCGGGGAGCTGTTTTTT. The chain has TRBV9 and TRBJ2-2; 7 bases agree with TRBD2. J lost 1 base, V lost 4 bases, and 4 bases had no gene match. Germline V CDR1 and CDR2: SGDLS, YYNGEE. The CDR3 totals 15 residues.

This chain connects TRBV11-2 to TRBJ2-2; 8 bases are a match to TRBD2. After removal of 5 bases from V and 6 bases from J, the junction contained 5 bases not matched to a gene. This CDR3 spans 14 amino acids. Germline V gene data show CDR1 as SGHAT and CDR2 as FQNNGV. CDR3 amino acids: CASSPGLAAGELFF. The CDR3 nucleotides read TGTGCCAGCAGCCCAGGACTAGCCGCCGGGGAGCTGTTTTTT. Filled out from reference TRBV11-2 and TRBJ2-2, the complete variable domain reads EAGVAQSPRYKIIEKRQSVAFWCNPISGHATLYWYQQILGQGPKLLIQFQNNGVVDDSQLPKDRFSAERLKGVDSTLKIQPAKLEDSAVYLCASSPGLAAGELFFGEGSRLTVL.

This clone was detected a few times. The chain carries TRBV5-1 and TRBJ2-2; 7 nucleotides line up with TRBD1. The CDR3 has 14 residues. CDR1 is SGHRS, CDR2 YFSETQ, per germline. V lost 6 bases and J lost 6; bases outside the gene matches: 8. CDR3 coding DNA: TGCGCCAGCACCCCCCTTACAGGGGCCGGGGAGCTGTTTTTT. This gives the protein CASTPLTGAGELFF. Drawing the rest from reference TRBV5-1 and TRBJ2-2, the complete variable domain is KAGVTQTPRYLIKTRGQQVTLSCSPISGHRSVSWYQQTPGQGLQFLFEYFSETQRNKGNFPGRFSGRQFSNSRSEMNVSTLELGDSALYLCASTPLTGAGELFFGEGSRLTVL.

V usage is TRBV9 and J usage is TRBJ1-2; possible D gene TRBD1, 5 bases. Per the germline V gene, CDR1 is SGDLS and CDR2 is YYNGEE. The CDR3 consists of 14 residues. Trimming left V 1 base short and J 10 bases short, with 17 bases between. CDR3 sequence reads: CASSVIDSSLVYTF. Written as DNA, the CDR3 is TGTGCCAGCAGCGTAATAGACAGTAGTTTAGTCTACACCTTC.

V gene TRBV2 combines with J gene TRBJ1-1; D gene ambiguous. In germline, CDR1 is SNHLY, CDR2 FYNNEI. The CDR3 totals 13 residues. Trimming removed 5 bases at V and 4 bases at J, with 11 bases between. The CDR3 bases are TGTGCCAGCAGTCCAGGTCGGGGCACTGAAGCTTTCTTT. Translating it yields CASSPGRGTEAFF.